The 7 T cell receptor beta chains below come from one sample, sequenced in a study of CD8+ T cells in alopecia areata. Sequencing used cDNA as its template, made by extracting RNA and reverse transcribing it. Sequencing was performed with immunoSEQ multiplex PCR; in TCRdb, only in-frame clones are kept and a portion is missing. The sample shows about 270,000 clones, around three fifths of them seen only once. Treatment: oral pan-JAK inhibitor, 5-10 mg twice daily. Sequencing was performed on CD4+ T cells sorted from blood, taken around week 54, from a patient treated with tofacitinib. Receptors were obtained from a human donor with alopecia areata.

The genes are TRBV5-1 and TRBJ2-2; TRBD1 matches at 10 bases. Germline CDR1 is SGHRS and CDR2 is YFSETQ. CDR3 size: 15 residues. The V segment lost 4 bases and the J segment 5 bases; nucleotides outside the gene matches: 5. CDR3 in amino acids: CASSAPGQGTGELFF. The DNA of the CDR3 is TGCGCCAGCAGCGCACCGGGACAGGGGACCGGGGAGCTGTTTTTT.

The V and J genes are TRBV9 and TRBJ1-1; TRBD1 is a possible D gene (5 bases). Germline values: CDR1 SGDLS, CDR2 YYNGEE. V was shortened by 2 bases and J by 5 bases, with 13 bases between the two germline ends. The CDR3 has 14 amino acids. This chain's CDR3 is CASSVGGADTEAFF. The DNA for the CDR3 is TGTGCCAGCAGCGTTGGAGGGGCGGATACTGAAGCTTTCTTT.

J is TRBJ2-5 and V is TRBV9; weak D call: TRBD2 (5 bases). This CDR3 is built from 14 residues. V was cut by 4 bases and J by 0 bases, with 10 bases left in between. Germline assignment: CDR1 SGDLS and CDR2 YYNGEE. CDR3 DNA sequence: TGTGCCAGCAGCCCACGGGATAACCAAGAGACCCAGTACTTC. Encoded protein: CASSPRDNQETQYF.

V and J are TRBV4-1 and TRBJ1-4; weak D call: TRBD1 (6 bases). CDR1 and CDR2 (germline): MGHRA, YSYEKL. The CDR3 sequence is 16 residues long. V was trimmed by 4 bases and J by 3 bases, leaving 15 bases between them. CDR3 region: CASSPLGGQPNEKLFF. Here the CDR3 DNA reads TGCGCCAGCAGCCCACTAGGAGGACAGCCTAATGAAAAACTGTTTTTT.

This clone appeared a few times. This rearrangement joins TRBV7-9 to TRBJ2-7; 7 bases agree with TRBD1. CDR1 is SEHNR and CDR2 is FQNEAQ in the germline V gene (reference sequence). The CDR3 contains 15 residues. The ends lost 6 bases at V and 0 bases at J; junction bases unmatched: 8. CDR3 coding DNA: TGTGCCAGCAGACTCTCAGGGGGAAGCTCCTACGAGCAGTACTTC. It encodes CASRLSGGSSYEQYF.

The chain joins TRBV6-1 to TRBJ2-3; tentative D call: TRBD1 (5 bases). This CDR3 is built from 11 residues. Germline assignment: CDR1 MNHNS and CDR2 SASEGT. Trimming left V 6 bases short and J 7 bases short, with 8 bases between. The DNA for the CDR3 is TGTGCCAGCAGAAGACAGTATACGCAGTATTTT. It specifies CASRRQYTQYF.

The V call is TRBV5-4, the J call TRBJ2-3; 8 bases line up with TRBD1. This CDR3 is built from 16 residues. CDR1 is SGHNT and CDR2 is YYREEE in the germline V gene (reference sequence). The V and J ends lost 0 bases and 5 bases, in that order; junction bases with no gene match: 8. In DNA form, the CDR3 reads TGTGCCAGCAGCTTGGTGGGGACAGGTCTTCAAGATACGCAGTATTTT. Amino acid sequence: CASSLVGTGLQDTQYF. The variable domain in full, with the rest retrieved from reference TRBV5-4 and TRBJ2-3, is ETGVTQSPTHLIKTRGQQVTLRCSSQSGHNTVSWYQQALGQGPQFIFQYYREEENGRGNFPPRFSGLQFPNYSSELNVNALELDDSALYLCASSLVGTGLQDTQYFGPGTRLTVL.